This is a list of T cell receptor beta chains from one sample in a study of T cells in Graves' hyperthyroidism and ophthalmopathy. TCRdb re-derived calls from the multiplex PCR reads in MiXCR, one entry per CDR3 protein. The sample holds more than 300,000 distinct CDR3 sequences; approximately 13% are singletons and the top ten take less than 10%. The source material was blood. These TCRs come from a woman between 18 and 29 years old with Graves' hyperthyroidism. The CDR3 runs from the conserved cysteine through the conserved F or W.

>TRBV12-3/TRBV12-4|TRBJ2-6
CASDESSGANVLTF
>TRBV28|TRBJ2-1
CASTLGQTYNEQFF
>TRBV20-1|TRBJ1-5
CSANVDRVSNQPQHF
>TRBV6-2/TRBV6-3|TRBJ2-2
CASSVQDTGELFF
>TRBV28|TRBJ2-5
CASSNGIQETQYF
>TRBV12-3/TRBV12-4|TRBJ2-7
CASSSRDGSYEQYF
>TRBV20-1|TRBJ1-2
CSASQGYYGYTF
>TRBV6-1|TRBJ2-7
CACRRGAEQYF
>TRBV24-1|TRBJ2-3
CATSDPADVTDTQYF
>TRBV27|TRBJ1-6
CASSLSIGKSSYNSPLHF
>TRBV4-1|TRBJ2-7
CASSQTSVGEQYF
>TRBV25-1|TRBJ1-1
CASSEWEGEAFF
>TRBV5-1|TRBJ1-2
CASSLGEVNYGYTF